Below, 27 T cell receptor beta chains from the same sample are listed, as sequenced in a study. Tregs were sorted as CD4+CD25+CD127-/low cells. From the 5' RACE reads, TCRdb called clonotypes with MiXCR, one entry per CDR3 protein. The sample has about 40,000 distinct CDR3 sequences, 20% to 25% seen once. Sample: Tregs sorted from a lymph node. All receptors derive from a female donor with breast cancer.

In this sample, this clonotype turned up many times. The CDR3 nucleotides are TGCAGTGCCTGGCTGGCTTCGAGCTACGAGCAGTACTTC. It codes for CSAWLASSYEQYF. The chain couples TRBV20-1 to TRBJ2-7, with D unclear. CDR3 size: 13 residues. V was shortened by 6 bases and J by 3 bases, with 15 bases between the two germline ends. Germline V gene lookup returns CDR1 DFQATT and CDR2 SNEGSKA (reference sequence).

This clonotype has at least ten counts. The chain combines TRBV12-3 or TRBV12-4 with TRBJ2-6; D not certain. This CDR3 has 13 residues. V was shortened by 0 bases and J by 3 bases, with 0 bases between the two germline ends. CDR3 sequence (DNA): TGTGCCAGCAGTTTAGCTGGGGCCAACGTCCTGACTTTC. Translation: CASSLAGANVLTF.

This clonotype was detected many times. The CDR3 loop reads CASSYMASSNQPQHF. The DNA for the CDR3 is TGTGCCAGCAGTTATATGGCATCTAGCAATCAGCCCCAGCATTTT. This chain uses TRBV12-3 or TRBV12-4 with TRBJ1-5, with D unclear. The CDR3 is 15 amino acids. V dropped 4 bases and J dropped 0 bases, with 10 bases sitting between them.

The V call is TRBV7-9, the J call TRBJ1-5; weak D call: TRBD1 (6 bases). V lost 3 bases and J 7 bases, leaving 19 bases between the germline ends. The germline CDR1 and CDR2 sequences are SEHNR and FQNEAQ (reference sequence). The CDR3 has 16 residues. In DNA form, the CDR3 reads TGTGCCAGCAGCTTGGGCGTGGGGGGGCTGGGGCAGCCCCAGCATTTT. It translates to CASSLGVGGLGQPQHF.

This clonotype was seen more than once but under ten times. V and J are TRBV4-2 and TRBJ2-1; D is perhaps TRBD1 or TRBD2 (5 bases each). This CDR3 contains 14 residues. Trimming pared 3 bases from V and 9 bases from J, leaving 15 bases between. Germline lookup yields CDR1 LGHNA and CDR2 YNFKEQ. The CDR3 here is CASSHDQGVSEQFF. CDR3 DNA sequence: TGTGCCAGCAGCCACGACCAGGGAGTAAGTGAGCAGTTCTTC.

This clonotype was counted between two and nine times. This CDR3 is CASSSDLLSSMGGLTEAFF. The CDR3 DNA sequence: TGTGCCAGCTCCAGTGATCTCCTTTCTAGTATGGGGGGGTTGACTGAAGCTTTCTTT. The chain recombines TRBV6-1 with TRBJ1-1; D may be TRBD1 (5 bases). In germline, CDR1 is MNHNS, CDR2 SASEGT. This CDR3 is 19 amino acids long. V shed 8 bases and J shed 5 bases, with 33 bases lying between them.

As to this clonotype: This may be a read error, as it is one base from a much larger clone. Here the CDR3 omits its conserved ending phenylalanine or tryptophan, so a read error is the likely source. The CDR3 DNA is TGCGCCAGCAGCTTGGGCCGGACAGGGGGCACTGAAGCTTTCCTT. This sequence encodes CASSLGRTGGTEAFL. The rearrangement uses TRBV5-1 and TRBJ1-1; 10 positions agree with TRBD1. This CDR3 spans 15 amino acids. The junction had 3 bases not matched to a gene; V was cut back by 0 bases and J by 4 bases. Germline values: CDR1 SGHRS, CDR2 YFSETQ.

This clonotype was seen repeatedly, ten times or more. CDR3 sequence: CASSSRTGGYEQYF. CDR3 coding DNA: TGTGCCAGCAGCTCAAGGACAGGGGGCTACGAGCAGTACTTC. This chain joins TRBV7-9 and TRBJ2-7; 10 bases map to TRBD1. Germline assignment: CDR1 SEHNR and CDR2 FQNEAQ (reference sequence). Trimming cost V 4 bases and J 3 bases; bases outside gene matches: 3. This CDR3 region has 14 residues.

This clonotype appeared a single time. The chain has TRBV27 and TRBJ2-1, with D possibly being TRBD1 or TRBD2 (5 bases each). The CDR3 has 15 amino acids. The V end was cut by 3 bases, the J end by 10 bases, with 19 bases between. The germline V gene has CDR1 MNHEY and CDR2 SMNVEV (reference sequence). CDR3 protein: CASSFLGATSVEQFF. The CDR3 bases are TGTGCCAGCAGTTTCCTCGGGGCTACCTCGGTCGAGCAGTTCTTC.

This clonotype was picked up many times. The V call is TRBV9, the J call TRBJ2-7; the match to TRBD2 covers 7 bases. This CDR3 contains 16 residues. J lost 5 bases, V lost 0 bases, and 11 bases had no gene match. CDR1 and CDR2 (germline): SGDLS, YYNGEE. The CDR3 here is CASSVDLAGAYNEQYF. The CDR3 DNA is TGTGCCAGCAGCGTAGACCTGGCGGGAGCGTACAACGAGCAGTACTTC.

The chain couples TRBV6-1 to TRBJ1-5, with D unresolved. CDR3 size: 12 residues. In germline, CDR1 is MNHNS, CDR2 SASEGT. V gave up 2 bases and J gave up 5 bases, with 4 bases separating them. This CDR3 is CASSEIYQPQHF. For the CDR3, the DNA is TGTGCCAGCAGTGAAATTTATCAGCCCCAGCATTTT.

This clonotype came up many times. This chain's CDR3 is CASSQETSGRPKTQYF. The CDR3 DNA reads as TGCGCCAGCAGCCAGGAGACTAGCGGGAGACCTAAGACCCAGTACTTC. The chain is built from TRBV4-1 and TRBJ2-5, with 12 positions matching TRBD2. Germline V gives CDR1 MGHRA, CDR2 YSYEKL. This CDR3 is built from 16 residues. The V and J ends lost 3 bases and 6 bases, in that order; junction bases with no gene match: 8.

The genes are TRBV12-3 or TRBV12-4 and TRBJ2-3; the match to TRBD2 covers 8 bases. V lost 7 bases, J lost 2 bases, and 8 bases stayed unmatched. This CDR3 comprises 15 residues. This CDR3 is CASNLLAEFTDTQYF. The DNA of the CDR3 is TGTGCCAGCAATCTACTAGCGGAGTTCACAGATACGCAGTATTTT.

The V gene is TRBV6-1, the J gene TRBJ1-2; D is unresolved. Trimming left V 0 bases short and J 6 bases short, with 8 bases between. The germline gives CDR1 MNHNS, CDR2 SASEGT. The CDR3 spans 13 residues. The CDR3 spells CASSEAGYNGYTF. In DNA, the CDR3 is TGTGCCAGCAGTGAAGCAGGGTACAATGGCTACACCTTC.

This clonotype was seen many times. The chain combines TRBV20-1 with TRBJ2-2, with D perhaps given as TRBD1 or TRBD2 (7 bases each). The germline CDR1 and CDR2 sequences are DFQATT and SNEGSKA (reference sequence). V lost 3 bases and J lost 7, with 21 bases in between. This CDR3 spans 16 amino acids. CDR3 sequence reads: CSASGGGAREDGELFF. CDR3 in DNA: TGCAGTGCTAGTGGAGGGGGCGCCCGGGAGGACGGGGAGCTGTTTTTT.

This clonotype was detected only a few times. The chain couples TRBV20-1 to TRBJ2-1, with 11 bases that match TRBD1. J gave up 7 bases and V 3 bases, and 8 bases lay outside the gene matches. The CDR3 contains 15 residues. The V gene's germline CDR1 is DFQATT and CDR2 SNEGSKA (reference sequence). The DNA for the CDR3 is TGCAGTGCTAGCGAGGAGGGGACAGGGGGGAATGAGCAGTTCTTC. It specifies CSASEEGTGGNEQFF.

There are many counts of this clonotype. The chain carries TRBV4-1 and TRBJ2-7, with 8 bases matching TRBD2. There are 15 residues in the CDR3. Unmatched junction bases numbered 8, after V lost 1 base and J lost 6 bases. Germline lookup yields CDR1 MGHRA and CDR2 YSYEKL. The DNA of the CDR3 is TGCGCCAGCAGCCAAGCGTCGGGACTAGTTCTCGAGCAGTACTTC. As protein: CASSQASGLVLEQYF.

This clonotype has only a few counts. The rearrangement uses TRBV12-3 or TRBV12-4 and TRBJ2-3; tentatively, D is TRBD1 or TRBD2 (5 bases each). The V gene lost 10 bases and the J gene lost 0 bases, with 17 bases spanning the gap. This CDR3 contains 15 residues. The chain's CDR3 is CATTVGTSSTDTQYF. CDR3 nucleotides: TGTGCCACCACGGTAGGGACCTCTAGCACAGATACGCAGTATTTT.

This clonotype was recorded at least ten times. The rearrangement uses TRBV7-6 and TRBJ2-3; TRBD2 matches at 11 bases. The CDR3 runs 16 residues. Trimming took 5 bases from V and 0 from J; bases not matched to a gene: 4. The germline V gene encodes CDR1 SGHVS and CDR2 FNYEAQ. The CDR3 DNA is TGTGCCAGCAGCGAAAGACTAGCGGGAAGCACAGATACGCAGTATTTT. It specifies CASSERLAGSTDTQYF.

The sample holds many counts of this clonotype. The V and J genes are TRBV7-2 and TRBJ2-7; no clear D gene. Trimming cost V 5 bases and J 1 base, with 15 bases left between them. The CDR3 is 15 residues long. Per germline, CDR1 SGHTA and CDR2 FQGNSA. The chain's CDR3 is CASSILLGKSYEQYF. Written as DNA, the CDR3 is TGTGCCAGCAGCATACTACTGGGGAAGTCCTACGAGCAGTACTTC. Full variable domain (missing parts from reference TRBV7-2 and TRBJ2-7): GAGVSQSPSNKVTEKGKDVELRCDPISGHTALYWYRQSLGQGLEFLIYFQGNSAPDKSGLPSDRFSAERTGGSVSTLTIQRTQQEDSAVYLCASSILLGKSYEQYFGPGTRLTVT.

The rearrangement links TRBV11-1 to TRBJ2-7; D possibly matches TRBD1 or TRBD2 (5 bases each). Germline CDR1 is SGHAT and CDR2 is FQDESV (reference sequence). Trimming took 3 bases from V and 2 from J, leaving 11 bases between them. The CDR3 has 14 amino acids. CDR3 DNA: TGTGCCAGCAGCTTCGGCAGGGACCCCTACGAGCAGTACTTC. Protein: CASSFGRDPYEQYF.

This clonotype was counted only a few times. The J gene is TRBJ1-5, the V gene TRBV6-6; 8 bases align to TRBD1. The junction had 1 base not matched to a gene; V was cut back by 0 bases and J by 6 bases. Germline CDR1 MNHNY, CDR2 SVGAGI (reference sequence). The CDR3 has 14 residues. CDR3 amino acids: CASSYSQGAQPQHF. The CDR3, as DNA: TGTGCCAGCAGTTACTCTCAGGGGGCTCAGCCCCAGCATTTT.

This clonotype was seen more than once but under ten times. The genes are TRBV30 and TRBJ1-3; no clear D gene. Germline assignment: CDR1 GTSNPN and CDR2 SVGIG (reference sequence). This CDR3 is 13 amino acids long. V was cut by 0 bases and J by 3 bases, with 6 bases left in between. The CDR3 sequence is CAWSVGDGNTIYF. For the CDR3, the DNA is TGTGCCTGGAGTGTCGGCGATGGAAACACCATATATTTT.

The chain has TRBV30 and TRBJ2-7; D is unclear. The V end lost 1 base, the J end lost 5 bases, and 12 bases lay between the germline ends. Germline CDR1 is GTSNPN and CDR2 is SVGIG (reference sequence). The CDR3 length is 13 residues. CDR3 residues: CAWSGVNEDEQYF. In nucleotides, the CDR3 is TGTGCCTGGAGTGGGGTAAACGAGGACGAGCAGTACTTC.

This rearrangement joins TRBV7-2 to TRBJ2-1; D not resolved. The germline V and J ends were trimmed by 1 base and 4 bases, with 8 bases remaining between them. CDR3 length equals 14 residues. Germline V gives CDR1 SGHTA, CDR2 FQGNSA. The CDR3 DNA reads as TGTGCCAGCAGCTTAGTGTCGGAATACAATGAGCAGTTCTTC. Translated, it gives CASSLVSEYNEQFF.

V is TRBV20-1 and J is TRBJ2-7; tentatively, D is TRBD1 (6 bases). There are 15 residues in the CDR3. Germline V lookup: CDR1 DFQATT, CDR2 SNEGSKA (reference sequence). Between the trimmed V and J ends, which lost 0 bases and 0 bases, there was a span of 12 bases. The CDR3 sequence: CSARDTGSYSYEQYF. The CDR3 DNA follows: TGCAGTGCTAGAGATACAGGGTCCTACTCCTACGAGCAGTACTTC.

This chain uses TRBV27 with TRBJ2-1, with D unclear. The CDR3 runs to 13 residues. CDR1 and CDR2 from the germline V gene are MNHEY and SMNVEV (reference sequence). V was clipped by 0 bases and J by 5 bases, with 5 bases between them. CDR3 loop: CASSLSGNNEQFF. The CDR3, as DNA: TGTGCCAGCAGTTTATCGGGCAACAATGAGCAGTTCTTC.